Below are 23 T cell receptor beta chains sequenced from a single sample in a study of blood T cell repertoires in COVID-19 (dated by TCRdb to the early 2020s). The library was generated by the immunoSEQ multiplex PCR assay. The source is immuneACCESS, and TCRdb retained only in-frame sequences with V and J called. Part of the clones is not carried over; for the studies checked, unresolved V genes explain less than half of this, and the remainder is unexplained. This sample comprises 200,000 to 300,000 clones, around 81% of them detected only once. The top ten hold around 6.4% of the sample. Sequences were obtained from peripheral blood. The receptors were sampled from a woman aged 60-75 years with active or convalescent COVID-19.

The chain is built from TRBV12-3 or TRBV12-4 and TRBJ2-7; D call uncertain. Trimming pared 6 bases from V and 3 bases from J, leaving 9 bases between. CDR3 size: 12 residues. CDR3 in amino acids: CASSPHLYEQYF. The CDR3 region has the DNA TGTGCCAGCAGCCCACACCTCTACGAGCAGTACTTC.

In DNA, the CDR3 is TGTGCCAGCAGCTTAAGCGGGAGTGATACGCAGTATTTT. Amino acids: CASSLSGSDTQYF. The V gene is TRBV11-3, the J gene TRBJ2-3, with 8 bases that match TRBD2. Germline CDR1 SGHNT, CDR2 YENEEA. The CDR3 consists of 13 residues. With 2 bases clipped from V and 6 bases from J, the junction kept 1 base outside the gene matches.

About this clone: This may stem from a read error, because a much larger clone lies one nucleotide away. This CDR3 is CASRGTAGEETQYF. The CDR3 DNA reads TGCGCCAGCAGGGGGACAGCGGGAGAAGAGACCCAGTACTTC. This chain links TRBV5-1 with TRBJ2-5; a weak D match, TRBD2 (8 bases). V lost 5 bases and J 3 bases, leaving 14 bases between the germline ends. CDR1 and CDR2 from the germline V gene are SGHRS and YFSETQ. The CDR3 totals 14 residues.

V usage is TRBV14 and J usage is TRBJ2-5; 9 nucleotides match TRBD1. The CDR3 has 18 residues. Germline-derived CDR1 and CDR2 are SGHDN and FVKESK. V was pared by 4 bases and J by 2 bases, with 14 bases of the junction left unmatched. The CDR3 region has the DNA TGTGCCAGCAGCCCATTACGCCCGGGACAGGGTAGTCAAGAGACCCAGTACTTC. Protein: CASSPLRPGQGSQETQYF.

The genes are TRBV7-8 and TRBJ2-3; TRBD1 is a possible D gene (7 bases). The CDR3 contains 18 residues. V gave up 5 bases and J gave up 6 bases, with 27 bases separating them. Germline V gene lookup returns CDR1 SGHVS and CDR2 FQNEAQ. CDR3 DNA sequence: TGTGCCAGCAGCCCACAGGGGAGGACCGGGCGCAACGGGGATACGCAGTATTTT. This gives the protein CASSPQGRTGRNGDTQYF.

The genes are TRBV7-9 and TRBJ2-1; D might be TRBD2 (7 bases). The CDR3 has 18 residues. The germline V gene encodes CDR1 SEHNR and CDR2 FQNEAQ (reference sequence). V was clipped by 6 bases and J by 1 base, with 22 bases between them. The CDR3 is CASSPGLGGALSYNEQFF. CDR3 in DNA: TGTGCCAGCAGTCCGGGGCTAGGGGGGGCACTATCCTACAATGAGCAGTTCTTC.

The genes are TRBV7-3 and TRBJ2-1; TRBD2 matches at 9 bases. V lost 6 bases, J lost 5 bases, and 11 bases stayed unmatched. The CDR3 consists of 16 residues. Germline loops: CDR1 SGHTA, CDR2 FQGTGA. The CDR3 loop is CASSPRLAGRNNEQFF. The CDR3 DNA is TGTGCCAGCAGTCCCCGGCTAGCGGGAAGGAACAATGAGCAGTTCTTC. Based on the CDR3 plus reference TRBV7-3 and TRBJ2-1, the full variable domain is GAGVSQTPSNKVTEKGKYVELRCDPISGHTALYWYRQSLGQGPEFLIYFQGTGAADDSGLPNDRFFAVRPEGSVSTLKIQRTERGDSAVYLCASSPRLAGRNNEQFFGPGTRLTVL.

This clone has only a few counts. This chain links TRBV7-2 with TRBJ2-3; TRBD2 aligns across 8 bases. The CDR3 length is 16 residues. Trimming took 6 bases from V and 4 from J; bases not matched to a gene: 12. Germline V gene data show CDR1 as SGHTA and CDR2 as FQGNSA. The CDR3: CASSRTSGSGADTQYF. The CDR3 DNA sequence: TGTGCCAGCAGTCGCACTAGCGGTAGCGGGGCAGATACGCAGTATTTT.

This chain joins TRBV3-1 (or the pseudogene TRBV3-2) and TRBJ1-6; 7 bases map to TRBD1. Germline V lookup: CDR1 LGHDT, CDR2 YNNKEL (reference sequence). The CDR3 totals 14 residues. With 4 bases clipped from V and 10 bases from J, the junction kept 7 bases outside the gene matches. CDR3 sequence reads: CASSPRQGNSPLHF. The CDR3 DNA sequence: TGTGCCAGCAGCCCCCGACAGGGAAACTCACCCCTCCACTTT.

CDR3 residues: CASSPGLAGSYEQYF. The CDR3 bases are TGTGCCAGCAGTCCCGGACTAGCGGGATCCTACGAGCAGTACTTC. The chain uses TRBV28 and TRBJ2-7; 12 bases agree with TRBD2. Trimming cost V 5 bases and J 1 base; bases outside gene matches: 3. This CDR3 has 15 amino acids. CDR1 is MDHEN and CDR2 is SYDVKM in the germline V gene.

CDR3 region: CASYHSGGTQYF. The CDR3 nucleotides read TGTGCCAGCTATCATAGCGGGGGGACCCAGTACTTC. This chain joins TRBV6-5 and TRBJ2-5, with 9 bases lining up with TRBD2. With V trimmed by 8 bases and J by 7 bases, 5 bases remained unmatched. This CDR3 is 12 amino acids long. Germline loops: CDR1 MNHEY, CDR2 SVGAGI.

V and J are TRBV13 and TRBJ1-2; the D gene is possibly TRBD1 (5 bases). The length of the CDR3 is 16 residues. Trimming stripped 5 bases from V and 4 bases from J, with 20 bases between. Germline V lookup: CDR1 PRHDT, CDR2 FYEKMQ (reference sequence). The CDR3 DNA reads TGTGCCAGCAGCCCTAACTCAGGGCAGAGTCTCTATGGCTACACCTTC. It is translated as CASSPNSGQSLYGYTF.

The CDR3 sequence is CASHSGAGDTQYF. The CDR3 DNA sequence: TGCGCCAGCCATAGCGGGGCGGGAGATACGCAGTATTTT. V and J are TRBV5-1 and TRBJ2-3, with 8 bases aligning to TRBD2. The germline gives CDR1 SGHRS, CDR2 YFSETQ. CDR3 size: 13 residues. The V gene end was trimmed by 7 bases and the J gene end by 5 bases; junction bases not matched to a gene: 6.

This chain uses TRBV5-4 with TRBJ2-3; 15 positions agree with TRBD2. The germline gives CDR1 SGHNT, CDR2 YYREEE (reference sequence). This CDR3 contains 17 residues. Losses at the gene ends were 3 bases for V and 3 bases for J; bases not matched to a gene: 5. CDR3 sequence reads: CASSSGLAGGVTDTQYF. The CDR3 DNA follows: TGTGCCAGCAGCTCGGGACTAGCGGGAGGTGTTACAGATACGCAGTATTTT.

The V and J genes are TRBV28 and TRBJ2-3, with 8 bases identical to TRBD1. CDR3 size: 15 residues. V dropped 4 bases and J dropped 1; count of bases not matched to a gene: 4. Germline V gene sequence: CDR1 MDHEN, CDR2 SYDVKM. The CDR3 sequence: CASSWTGKGTDTQYF. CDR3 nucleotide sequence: TGTGCCAGCAGTTGGACAGGGAAGGGCACAGATACGCAGTATTTT.

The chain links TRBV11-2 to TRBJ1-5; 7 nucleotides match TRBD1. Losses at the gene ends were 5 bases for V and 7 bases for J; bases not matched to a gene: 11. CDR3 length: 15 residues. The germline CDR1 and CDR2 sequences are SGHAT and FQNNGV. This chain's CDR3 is CASSRNTGTEQPQHF. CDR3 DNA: TGTGCCAGCAGCCGAAACACCGGGACAGAGCAGCCCCAGCATTTT.

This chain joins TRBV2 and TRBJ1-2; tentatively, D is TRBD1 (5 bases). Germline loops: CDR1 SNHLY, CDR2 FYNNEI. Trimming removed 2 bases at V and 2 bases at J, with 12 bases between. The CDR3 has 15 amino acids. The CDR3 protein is CASSESPTENYGYTF. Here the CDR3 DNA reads TGTGCCAGCAGTGAATCCCCGACAGAAAACTATGGCTACACCTTC.

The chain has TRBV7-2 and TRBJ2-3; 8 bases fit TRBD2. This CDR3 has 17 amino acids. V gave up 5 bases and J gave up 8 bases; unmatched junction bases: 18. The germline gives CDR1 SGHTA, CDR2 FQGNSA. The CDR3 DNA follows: TGTGCCAGCAGCCAGACTGGTGCGGGGGGCCCGCGGAGTACGCAGTATTTT. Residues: CASSQTGAGGPRSTQYF.

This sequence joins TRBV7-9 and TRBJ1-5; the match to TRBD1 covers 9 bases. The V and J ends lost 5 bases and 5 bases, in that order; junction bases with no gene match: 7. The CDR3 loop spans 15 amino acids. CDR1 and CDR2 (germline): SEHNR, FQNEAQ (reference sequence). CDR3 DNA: TGTGCCAGCAGCCCGACAGGGGGGGGTCATCAGCCCCAGCATTTT. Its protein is CASSPTGGGHQPQHF.

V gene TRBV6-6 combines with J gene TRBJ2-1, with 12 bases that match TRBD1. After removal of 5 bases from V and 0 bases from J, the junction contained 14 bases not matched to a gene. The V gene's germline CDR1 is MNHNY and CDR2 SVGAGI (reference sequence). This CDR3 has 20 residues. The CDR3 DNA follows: TGTGCCAGCAGTCCAAAACCGGGACAGGGGGCGCGGACCTCCTACAATGAGCAGTTCTTC. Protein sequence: CASSPKPGQGARTSYNEQFF.

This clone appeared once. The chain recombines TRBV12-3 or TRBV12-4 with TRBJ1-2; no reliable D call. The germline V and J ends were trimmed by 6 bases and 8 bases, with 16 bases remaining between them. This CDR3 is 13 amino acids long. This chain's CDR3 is CASSYMRDRGYTF. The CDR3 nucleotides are TGTGCCAGCAGCTACATGCGGGATCGCGGCTACACCTTC.

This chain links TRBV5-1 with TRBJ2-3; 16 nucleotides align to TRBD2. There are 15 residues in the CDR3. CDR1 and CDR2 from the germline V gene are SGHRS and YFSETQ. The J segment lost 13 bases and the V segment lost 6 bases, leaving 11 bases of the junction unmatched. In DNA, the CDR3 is TGCGCCAGCACCTCTCTTGGGACTAGCGGGGGGGACAAGTATTTT. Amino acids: CASTSLGTSGGDKYF.

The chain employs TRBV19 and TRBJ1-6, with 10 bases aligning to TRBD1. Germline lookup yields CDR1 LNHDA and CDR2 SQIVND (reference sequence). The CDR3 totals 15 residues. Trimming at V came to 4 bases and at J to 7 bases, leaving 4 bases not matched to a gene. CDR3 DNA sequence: TGTGCCAGTAGTACCATGGGACAGGGGAATTCACCCCTCCACTTT. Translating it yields CASSTMGQGNSPLHF.